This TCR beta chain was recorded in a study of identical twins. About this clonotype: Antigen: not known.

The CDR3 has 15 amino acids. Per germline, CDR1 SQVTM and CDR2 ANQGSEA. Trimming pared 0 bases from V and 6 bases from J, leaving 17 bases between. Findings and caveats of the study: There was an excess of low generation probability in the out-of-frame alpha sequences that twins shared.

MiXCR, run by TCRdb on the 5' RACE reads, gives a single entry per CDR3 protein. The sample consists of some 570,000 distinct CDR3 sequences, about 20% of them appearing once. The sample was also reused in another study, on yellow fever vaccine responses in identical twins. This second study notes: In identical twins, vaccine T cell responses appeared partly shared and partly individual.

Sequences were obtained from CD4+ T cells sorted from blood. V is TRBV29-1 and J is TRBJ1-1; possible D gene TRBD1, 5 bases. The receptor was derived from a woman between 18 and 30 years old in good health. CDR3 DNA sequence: TGCAGCGTTGAAGATCGGAGAGGTGCGGGGGCTGAAGCTTTCTTT. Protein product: CSVEDRRGAGAEAFF.